This TCR beta chain comes out of a study of T cell responses to AZD1222 COVID-19 vaccine. The data were produced by immunoSEQ multiplex PCR, yet TCRdb's version contains in-frame clones alone and is incomplete. The profile shows around 89,000 clones, 75% to 90% of them singletons. The CDR3 loop spans 16 amino acids. Trimming removed 4 bases at V and 4 bases at J, with 17 bases between. In germline, CDR1 is SGHDT, CDR2 YYEEEE. This clone was detected only a few times. Antigen unknown. Findings and limits, study-wide: The donor group comprised mostly white British people and more females; the analysis possibly underestimated clonal diversity. Reports indicate that nearly half of spike-specific TCRs are directed at unmutated variant regions. Spike-specific TCR repertoires showed rising breadth and depth after two AZD1222 doses. Baseline seropositivity characterized only six AZD1222 recipients.

The receptor was isolated from an adult who received the AZD1222 COVID-19 vaccine. V usage is TRBV5-6 and J usage is TRBJ2-2; maybe TRBD1 (6 bases). The material sequenced was peripheral blood, taken 28 days after the second AZD1222 dose. The CDR3 DNA reads TGTGCCAGCAGCCGATTAGAGGCAGGGGCCACCGGGGAGCTGTTTTTT. Its translation is CASSRLEAGATGELFF.